One and the same sample provided the 11 T cell receptor beta chains below, sequenced in a study of blood T cell repertoires in COVID-19. Measured with immunoSEQ multiplex PCR; TCRdb has only the in-frame clones, and not every one. The table has about 400,000 clones, about 88% seen once; the top ten hold 3%. The sample was peripheral blood. The receptor set was obtained from a human donor in a cohort sampled during active COVID-19.

This chain joins TRBV28 and TRBJ2-2, with 8 bases that match TRBD1. J lost 8 bases, V lost 5 bases, and 16 bases had no gene match. The CDR3 is 17 amino acids. Per germline, CDR1 MDHEN and CDR2 SYDVKM. The CDR3 here is CASSLASETGVVGELFF. The CDR3 DNA follows: TGTGCCAGCAGTCTCGCCTCTGAGACAGGGGTAGTTGGGGAGCTGTTTTTT.

The rearrangement links TRBV7-2 to TRBJ2-7, with D tentatively TRBD2 (5 bases). CDR1 and CDR2 (germline): SGHTA, FQGNSA. The V end lost 6 bases, the J end lost 1 base, and 19 bases lay between the germline ends. This CDR3 region has 16 residues. CDR3 sequence: CASSDTLWTLSYEQYF. The DNA for the CDR3 is TGTGCCAGCAGTGACACTCTTTGGACTCTGTCCTACGAGCAGTACTTC.

The chain recombines TRBV18 with TRBJ1-1, with TRBD1 identical over 7 bases. V was clipped by 0 bases and J by 0 bases; unmatched bases: 4. The CDR3 covers 16 residues. Germline assignment: CDR1 KGHSH and CDR2 LQKENI. The CDR3 region is CASSPPGQRMNTEAFF. The CDR3 nucleotides read TGTGCCAGCTCACCACCGGGACAGCGCATGAACACTGAAGCTTTCTTT. The complete variable domain, with remaining parts taken from reference TRBV18 and TRBJ1-1, reads NAGVMQNPRHLVRRRGQEARLRCSPMKGHSHVYWYRQLPEEGLKFMVYLQKENIIDESGMPKERFSAEFPKEGPSILRIQQVVRGDSAAYFCASSPPGQRMNTEAFFGQGTRLTVV.

The chain combines TRBV30 with TRBJ2-7, with a tentative D call TRBD2 (7 bases). The V end lost 0 bases, the J end lost 3 bases, and 18 bases lay between the germline ends. CDR1 is GTSNPN and CDR2 is SVGIG in the germline V gene (reference sequence). This CDR3 contains 16 residues. The CDR3 region has the DNA TGTGCCTGGAGTGTAGGGGGAAAGACTAGCCGCTACGAGCAGTACTTC. It codes for CAWSVGGKTSRYEQYF.

V usage is TRBV11-1 and J usage is TRBJ2-1; 9 bases match TRBD2. CDR1 is SGHAT, CDR2 FQDESV, per germline (reference sequence). CDR3 length: 14 residues. V lost 2 bases to trimming and J lost 10 bases; unmatched junction nucleotides: 6. In DNA form, the CDR3 reads TGTGCCAGCAGCTTATTGGGGCTAGCGGGAGAGCAGTTCTTC. Its translation is CASSLLGLAGEQFF.

This rearrangement joins TRBV30 to TRBJ1-2; perhaps TRBD1 as D (5 bases). V was pared by 8 bases and J by 3 bases, with 13 bases between. Germline loops: CDR1 GTSNPN, CDR2 SVGIG (reference sequence). This CDR3 has 12 amino acids. The CDR3 DNA reads TGTGCCCCACAGGAGTCCGACTATGGCTACACCTTC. It is translated as CAPQESDYGYTF.

The chain is built from TRBV7-3 and TRBJ2-1, with 7 bases fitting TRBD2. Germline CDR1 SGHTA, CDR2 FQGTGA. Trimming at V came to 5 bases and at J to 8 bases, leaving 15 bases not matched to a gene. The CDR3 extends over 16 amino acids. This CDR3 reads CASSPLGAGAGDEQFF. CDR3 sequence (DNA): TGTGCCAGCAGCCCCCTCGGCGCGGGAGCGGGCGATGAGCAGTTCTTC.

This sequence joins TRBV5-1 and TRBJ2-1; 8 bases match TRBD1. The J segment lost 1 base and the V segment lost 4 bases, leaving 4 bases of the junction unmatched. CDR1 and CDR2 from the germline V gene are SGHRS and YFSETQ. This CDR3 is 15 amino acids long. CDR3 sequence (DNA): TGCGCCAGCAGCCCGGACAGGGTGTCCTACAATGAGCAGTTCTTC. The encoded protein is CASSPDRVSYNEQFF.

A single count supports this clone. The CDR3 DNA sequence: TGTGCCAGCAGTGGGACTGAGTACGAGCAGTACTTC. This encodes CASSGTEYEQYF. The chain recombines TRBV2 with TRBJ2-7; tentatively, D is TRBD2 (5 bases). CDR3 size: 12 residues. The germline V gene encodes CDR1 SNHLY and CDR2 FYNNEI. The ends were cut back, 4 bases at V and 4 bases at J, with 8 bases in the middle.

This sequence joins TRBV28 and TRBJ2-7; a possible D gene is TRBD1 (5 bases). Germline V CDR1 and CDR2: MDHEN, SYDVKM. The CDR3 extends over 13 amino acids. The V end lost 7 bases, the J end lost 12 bases, and 22 bases lay between the germline ends. The CDR3 loop is CASTSGAPTSWYF. The DNA of the CDR3 is TGTGCCAGCACCTCTGGGGCTCCAACGAGTTGGTACTTC.

The rearrangement joins TRBV29-1 to TRBJ2-3; 8 bases agree with TRBD2. The germline CDR1 and CDR2 sequences are SQVTM and ANQGSEA. There are 16 residues in the CDR3. The ends lost 4 bases at V and 5 bases at J; junction bases unmatched: 14. CDR3: CSVGTSFSGFGDTQYF. The CDR3 coding sequence is TGCAGCGTTGGGACTAGCTTTAGTGGCTTCGGAGATACGCAGTATTTT.